Described below is a single T cell receptor (beta chain) sequence and its context. The antigen remains unidentified. These data belong to a study of a mutant IDH1 vaccine in newly diagnosed glioma. Whole-study context: Investigators started vaccination 4-6 weeks after radiotherapy alone, or with temozolomide cycles. The treated population exhibited a male proportion of roughly 60%, a female proportion of roughly 40%, and a mean age of approximately 42 years. Patients were pretreated with radiotherapy, temozolomide, or both, mostly both.

Time point denoted: week 5, during vaccination. The investigators gave 300 ug of mutant IDH1 20-mer peptide in each vaccine dose, together with topical imiquimod. The CDR3 is 14 amino acids. V gave up 1 base and J gave up 6 bases, with 13 bases separating them. In germline, CDR1 is MNHEY, CDR2 SMNVEV (reference sequence). Libraries were prepared by immunoSEQ multiplex PCR; TCRdb keeps only in-frame clonotypes and omits some of them. Here the sample spans over 30,000 clones, around 85% being singletons. The sequences come from PBMCs, collected from a glioma patient whose treatment included an IDH1 peptide vaccine. This clonotype originated in a man aged 25-45 years with glioma. The V call is TRBV27, the J call TRBJ2-7, with TRBD1 as a possible D gene (5 bases). CDR3 region: CASSLWGQVGEQYF. CDR3 coding DNA: TGTGCCAGCAGTTTATGGGGCCAGGTTGGCGAGCAGTACTTC.